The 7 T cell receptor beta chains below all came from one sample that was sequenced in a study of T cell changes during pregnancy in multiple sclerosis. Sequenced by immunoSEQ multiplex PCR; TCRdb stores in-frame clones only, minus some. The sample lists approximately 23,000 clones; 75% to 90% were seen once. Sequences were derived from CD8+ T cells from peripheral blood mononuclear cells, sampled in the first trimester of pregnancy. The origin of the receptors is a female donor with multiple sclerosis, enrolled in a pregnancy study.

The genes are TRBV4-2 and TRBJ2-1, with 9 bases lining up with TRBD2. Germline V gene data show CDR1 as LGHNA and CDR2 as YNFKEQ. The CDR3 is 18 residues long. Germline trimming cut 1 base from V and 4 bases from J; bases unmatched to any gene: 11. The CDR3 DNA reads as TGTGCCAGCAGCCAAGTTGGACAGGAGCGGGAGGTGTACAATGAGCAGTTCTTC. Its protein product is CASSQVGQEREVYNEQFF.

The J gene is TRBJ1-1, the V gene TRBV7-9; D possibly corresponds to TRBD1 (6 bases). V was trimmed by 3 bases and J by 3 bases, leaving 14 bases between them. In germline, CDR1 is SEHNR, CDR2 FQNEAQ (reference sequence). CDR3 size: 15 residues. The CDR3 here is CASSFPGEGDTEAFF. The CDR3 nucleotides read TGTGCCAGCAGCTTCCCAGGGGAAGGAGACACTGAAGCTTTCTTT.

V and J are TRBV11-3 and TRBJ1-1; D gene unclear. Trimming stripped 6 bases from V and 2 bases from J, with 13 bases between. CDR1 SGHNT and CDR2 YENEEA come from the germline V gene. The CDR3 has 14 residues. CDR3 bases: TGTGCCAGCAGTCTTTCAGGATTTAACACTGAAGCTTTCTTT. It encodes CASSLSGFNTEAFF.

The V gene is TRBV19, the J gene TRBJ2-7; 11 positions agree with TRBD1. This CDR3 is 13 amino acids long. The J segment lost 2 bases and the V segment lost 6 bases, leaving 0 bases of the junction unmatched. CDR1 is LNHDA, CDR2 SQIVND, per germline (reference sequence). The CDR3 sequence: CASRGQGAYEQYF. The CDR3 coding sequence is TGTGCCAGTAGGGGACAGGGGGCCTACGAGCAGTACTTC.

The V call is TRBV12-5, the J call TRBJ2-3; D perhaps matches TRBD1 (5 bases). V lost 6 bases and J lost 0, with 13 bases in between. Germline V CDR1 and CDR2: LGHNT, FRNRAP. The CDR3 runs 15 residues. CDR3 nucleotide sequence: TGTGCTAGTGGACTGGGGCTTGGGAGCACAGATACGCAGTATTTT. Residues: CASGLGLGSTDTQYF.

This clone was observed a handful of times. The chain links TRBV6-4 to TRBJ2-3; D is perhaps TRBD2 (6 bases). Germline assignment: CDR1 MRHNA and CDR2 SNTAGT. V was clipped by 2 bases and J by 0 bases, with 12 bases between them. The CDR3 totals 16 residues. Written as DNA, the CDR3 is TGTGCCAGCAGTGACCATAGCGGAGCCAGCACAGATACGCAGTATTTT. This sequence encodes CASSDHSGASTDTQYF.

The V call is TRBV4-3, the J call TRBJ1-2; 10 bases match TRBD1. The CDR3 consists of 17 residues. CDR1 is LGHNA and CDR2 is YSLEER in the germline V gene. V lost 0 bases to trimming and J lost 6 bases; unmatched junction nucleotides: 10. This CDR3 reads CASSQEWTGGRTHGYTF. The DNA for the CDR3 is TGCGCCAGCAGCCAAGAATGGACAGGGGGACGAACACATGGCTACACCTTC.